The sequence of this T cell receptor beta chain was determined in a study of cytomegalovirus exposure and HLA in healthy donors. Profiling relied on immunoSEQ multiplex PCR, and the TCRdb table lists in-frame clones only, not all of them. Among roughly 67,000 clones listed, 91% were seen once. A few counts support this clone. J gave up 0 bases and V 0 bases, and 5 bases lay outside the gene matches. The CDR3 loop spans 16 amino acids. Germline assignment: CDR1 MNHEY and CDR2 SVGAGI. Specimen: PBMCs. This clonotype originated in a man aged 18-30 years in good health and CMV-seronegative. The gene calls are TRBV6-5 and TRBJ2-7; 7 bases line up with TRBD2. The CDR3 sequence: CASSYSWRERSYEQYF. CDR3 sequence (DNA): TGTGCCAGCAGTTACTCCTGGCGGGAGCGCTCCTACGAGCAGTACTTC.